What follows are 16 T cell receptor beta chains derived from one specimen sequenced in a study of early T cells in non-severe SARS-CoV-2 infection. In TCRdb, the 5' RACE reads were re-called with MiXCR into one record per CDR3 protein. The repertoire includes under 85,000 distinct CDR3 sequences, roughly 10% of them detected once, and 5.5% to 7% sits in the top ten. The sequencing input was whole blood. The source of these receptors is an adult who was a healthcare worker with PCR-confirmed SARS-CoV-2 infection or an uninfected control (not recorded which).

The V call is TRBV5-1, the J call TRBJ2-1; D call uncertain. The CDR3 extends over 15 amino acids. Looked up from germline, CDR1 is SGHRS and CDR2 is YFSETQ. With 4 bases removed from V and 5 bases from J, the gap between germline ends came to 16 bases. CDR3 amino acids: CASSPSPADDNEQFF. CDR3 nucleotide sequence: TGCGCCAGCAGCCCGTCGCCGGCGGACGACAATGAGCAGTTCTTC.

This clonotype was seen more than once but under ten times. DNA of the CDR3: TGTGCCAGCAGTTTATGGGGGGGCGTCGGAAACACCATATATTTT. This gives the protein CASSLWGGVGNTIYF. V is TRBV28 and J is TRBJ1-3, with a tentative D call TRBD1 (6 bases). The CDR3 sequence is 15 residues long. CDR1 and CDR2 (germline): MDHEN, SYDVKM. Trimming shortened V by 0 bases and J by 4 bases, and 10 bases separated the two germline ends.

This clonotype was detected only a few times. The V gene is TRBV14, the J gene TRBJ2-3; D gene ambiguous. The V end was cut by 4 bases, the J end by 8 bases, with 7 bases between. Looked up from germline, CDR1 is SGHDN and CDR2 is FVKESK. The CDR3 extends over 11 amino acids. CDR3 protein: CASSLQGTQYF. In nucleotides, the CDR3 is TGTGCCAGCAGCCTCCAAGGTACGCAGTATTTT.

This chain joins TRBV5-1 and TRBJ2-7, with TRBD1 as a possible D gene (6 bases). The CDR3 consists of 15 residues. V lost 2 bases, J lost 6 bases, and 18 bases lay in between. Per germline, CDR1 SGHRS and CDR2 YFSETQ. DNA of the CDR3: TGCGCCAGCAGCTTAGACCGGGACATACCCGGCGAGCAGTACTTC. Protein sequence: CASSLDRDIPGEQYF.

This clonotype was counted a few times. This chain connects TRBV11-2 to TRBJ2-4; TRBD1 matches at 7 bases. The CDR3 sequence is 16 residues long. Per germline, CDR1 SGHAT and CDR2 FQNNGV. V shed 4 bases and J 8 bases; nucleotides not matched to a gene: 14. CDR3 protein: CASSSLTPGQRDIQYF. As DNA, the CDR3 is TGTGCCAGCAGCTCTTTGACTCCGGGACAGAGAGACATTCAGTACTTC.

The chain carries TRBV20-1 and TRBJ2-1; tentatively, D is TRBD1 (7 bases). The CDR3 is 14 amino acids. Deletions cut 1 base from V and 5 bases from J, with 12 bases between. CDR1 and CDR2 (germline): DFQATT, SNEGSKA (reference sequence). In DNA form, the CDR3 reads TGCAGTGCTAGAGGCGGCAGGGGGGACAATGAGCAGTTCTTC. This codes for CSARGGRGDNEQFF.

The chain is built from TRBV5-5 and TRBJ2-1, with no clear D. Germline V gene sequence: CDR1 SGHKS, CDR2 YYEKEE (reference sequence). With 2 bases removed from V and 3 bases from J, the gap between germline ends came to 3 bases. The CDR3 runs to 12 residues. DNA for the CDR3: TGTGCCAGCAGCTTACTCTACAATGAGCAGTTCTTC. Amino acid sequence: CASSLLYNEQFF.

In this sample, this clonotype turned up a few times. V gene TRBV20-1 combines with J gene TRBJ2-3, with 8 bases lining up with TRBD2. Germline V lookup: CDR1 DFQATT, CDR2 SNEGSKA (reference sequence). V lost 5 bases to trimming and J lost 1 base; unmatched junction nucleotides: 5. There are 14 residues in the CDR3. CDR3 DNA: TGCAGTGCTCCGAAACTAGCGGGCACAGATACGCAGTATTTT. Translation: CSAPKLAGTDTQYF.

V usage is TRBV21-1 and J usage is TRBJ1-5; TRBD1 is taken as the D call from the table, unchecked against the DNA. TRBV21-1 is a known pseudogene. This CDR3 is built from 14 residues. CDR3 residues: CASSHWDGNQPQHF. In DNA form, the CDR3 reads TGTGCCAGCAGTCACTGGGACGGCAATCAGCCCCAGCATTTT.

This clonotype was recorded a few times. The chain links TRBV20-1 to TRBJ2-7; TRBD1 is a possible D gene (7 bases). The CDR3 is 13 residues long. V shed 7 bases and J shed 5 bases, with 18 bases lying between them. Germline lookup yields CDR1 DFQATT and CDR2 SNEGSKA (reference sequence). CDR3 sequence: CSVTQGGRDEQYF. The DNA of the CDR3 is TGCAGTGTTACCCAGGGGGGCCGGGACGAGCAGTACTTC.

This clonotype was detected only a few times. The chain employs TRBV2 and TRBJ2-7; TRBD2 agrees at 8 bases. CDR1 is SNHLY, CDR2 FYNNEI, per germline. The CDR3 extends over 16 amino acids. V gave up 2 bases and J gave up 2 bases; unmatched junction bases: 8. The CDR3 sequence is CASSEMSGGSPYEQYF. CDR3 coding DNA: TGTGCCAGCAGTGAAATGAGCGGGGGTTCACCCTACGAGCAGTACTTC.

The chain carries TRBV11-1 and TRBJ1-5; a possible D gene is TRBD1 (6 bases). V was pared by 5 bases and J by 9 bases, with 14 bases between. The CDR3 is 13 amino acids. CDR1 and CDR2 (germline): SGHAT, FQDESV (reference sequence). CDR3 residues: CASSINRDGPQHF. CDR3 bases: TGTGCCAGCAGCATCAACAGGGATGGGCCCCAGCATTTT.

The rearrangement joins TRBV2 to TRBJ2-7; no reliable D call. The CDR3 has 13 amino acids. The germline V gene has CDR1 SNHLY and CDR2 FYNNEI. The V gene lost 8 bases and the J gene lost 2 bases, with 13 bases spanning the gap. The CDR3 nucleotides read TGTGCCAGCGGGGTAGGACGGGCCTACGAGCAGTACTTC. This translates into CASGVGRAYEQYF. Looking up the rest from reference TRBV2 and TRBJ2-7 gives the full variable domain: EPEVTQTPSHQVTQMGQEVILRCVPISNHLYFYWYRQILGQKVEFLVSFYNNEISEKSEIFDDQFSVERPDGSNFTLKIRSTKLEDSAMYFCASGVGRAYEQYFGPGTRLTVT.

This sequence joins TRBV11-2 and TRBJ2-2; D is unresolved. Trimming took 0 bases from V and 4 from J, leaving 6 bases between them. The CDR3 extends over 14 amino acids. Germline V gene sequence: CDR1 SGHAT, CDR2 FQNNGV. The CDR3 DNA sequence: TGTGCCAGCAGCTTAGATCGTCGCACCGGGGAGCTGTTTTTT. Encoded protein: CASSLDRRTGELFF.

V is TRBV12-3 or TRBV12-4 and J is TRBJ2-5; 10 bases are a match to TRBD1. CDR3 length equals 14 residues. J was trimmed by 4 bases and V by 6 bases; bases with no gene match: 5. The CDR3 nucleotides are TGTGCCAGCAGAAGTGACAGGGGGCGAGAGACCCAGTACTTC. Encoded protein: CASRSDRGRETQYF.

There are a few counts of this clonotype. The rearrangement joins TRBV11-2 to TRBJ2-1; possibly TRBD2 for D (5 bases). The CDR3 is made up of 16 amino acids. The V end lost 5 bases, the J end lost 4 bases, and 18 bases lay between the germline ends. Germline CDR1 SGHAT, CDR2 FQNNGV. The CDR3 loop reads CASSPHRGSGYNEQFF. DNA of the CDR3: TGTGCCAGCAGCCCTCACCGAGGGAGCGGATACAATGAGCAGTTCTTC.